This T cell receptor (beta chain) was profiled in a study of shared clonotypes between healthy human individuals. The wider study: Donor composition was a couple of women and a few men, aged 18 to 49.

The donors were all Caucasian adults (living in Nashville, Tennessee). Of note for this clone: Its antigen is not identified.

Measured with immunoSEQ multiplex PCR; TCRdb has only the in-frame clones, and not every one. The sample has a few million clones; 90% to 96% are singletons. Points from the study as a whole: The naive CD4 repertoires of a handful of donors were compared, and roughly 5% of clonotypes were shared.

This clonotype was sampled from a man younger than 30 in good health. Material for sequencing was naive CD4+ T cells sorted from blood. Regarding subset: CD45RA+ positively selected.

The CDR3 spells CASSPVGPSVGTEAFF. In nucleotides, the CDR3 is TGCGCCAGCAGCCCGGTAGGACCCTCCGTTGGCACTGAAGCTTTCTTT. This chain joins TRBV5-1 and TRBJ1-1; no clear D gene. The CDR3 totals 16 residues. From germline, CDR1 is SGHRS and CDR2 YFSETQ. The V end lost 4 bases, the J end lost 4 bases, and 20 bases lay between the germline ends.